Each of the 9 T cell receptor beta chains below was sequenced from the same sample in a study of blood T cell repertoires in COVID-19. Only in-frame clones appear in the TCRdb table, and some are missing; sequencing was by immunoSEQ multiplex PCR. Of a few hundred thousand clones in the sample, around four fifths were seen once. Sequenced material: peripheral blood. The receptors come from a woman older than 75 with COVID-19, enrolled during active disease.

The chain uses TRBV6-5 and TRBJ1-1, with a tentative D call TRBD1 (6 bases). Per the germline V gene, CDR1 is MNHEY and CDR2 is SVGAGI. This CDR3 contains 15 residues. V was trimmed by 2 bases and J by 8 bases, leaving 18 bases between them. Written as DNA, the CDR3 is TGTGCCAGCAGTTACAGTCCGGGGGGGCGAGAGGAAGCTTTCTTT. As protein: CASSYSPGGREEAFF.

This rearrangement joins TRBV7-9 to TRBJ2-5; the D is unclear. CDR1 is SEHNR, CDR2 FQNEAQ, per germline (reference sequence). CDR3 length: 13 amino acids. Trimming took 4 bases from V and 2 from J, leaving 8 bases between them. The CDR3 DNA is TGTGCCAGCAGCTATGCAGGACAAGAGACCCAGTACTTC. Translation: CASSYAGQETQYF.

This chain connects TRBV5-1 to TRBJ2-5; TRBD2 agrees at 12 bases. The CDR3 contains 17 residues. Germline CDR1 reads SGHRS; CDR2 reads YFSETQ. Trimming removed 4 bases from V and 5 bases from J; junction bases left unmatched: 12. CDR3 nucleotides: TGCGCCAGCAGCCCTGGGTCACTAGCGGGGGGAGGCGAGACCCAGTACTTC. Protein product: CASSPGSLAGGGETQYF.

The chain joins TRBV4-2 to TRBJ1-1; weak D call: TRBD1 (6 bases). CDR1 and CDR2 (germline): LGHNA, YNFKEQ. V gave up 0 bases and J gave up 5 bases, with 16 bases separating them. The CDR3 extends over 16 amino acids. For the CDR3, the DNA is TGTGCCAGCAGCCAAGATCATAGGGGGTCGGGGACTGAAGCTTTCTTT. Translating it yields CASSQDHRGSGTEAFF.

V usage is TRBV9 and J usage is TRBJ2-5, with D uncertain. CDR1 SGDLS and CDR2 YYNGEE come from the germline V gene. The CDR3 length is 13 residues. V gave up 0 bases and J gave up 2 bases, with 5 bases separating them. CDR3 in amino acids: CASSVGLQETQYF. In nucleotides, the CDR3 is TGTGCCAGCAGCGTAGGACTTCAAGAGACCCAGTACTTC.

The chain is built from TRBV25-1 and TRBJ2-1; possible D gene TRBD1, 6 bases. This CDR3 is built from 15 residues. Trimming cost V 2 bases and J 7 bases, with 15 bases left between them. CDR1 is MGHDK and CDR2 is SYGVNS in the germline V gene. CDR3 amino acids: CASSEGGPPRNEQFF. The CDR3, as DNA: TGTGCCAGCAGTGAAGGGGGCCCACCGAGAAATGAGCAGTTCTTC.

The CDR3 sequence: CASSNRGTGRTGELFF. Written as DNA, the CDR3 is TGTGCCAGCAGCAATCGGGGGACAGGGAGGACCGGGGAGCTGTTTTTT. V and J are TRBV11-3 and TRBJ2-2; 9 nucleotides line up with TRBD1. CDR3 size: 16 residues. In germline, CDR1 is SGHNT, CDR2 YENEEA. V shed 5 bases, J shed 5 bases, and the junction held 9 bases outside the gene matches.

This chain links TRBV28 with TRBJ2-5; D might be TRBD1 (6 bases). The CDR3 covers 13 residues. Germline CDR1 is MDHEN and CDR2 is SYDVKM. V dropped 6 bases and J dropped 3 bases, with 11 bases sitting between them. The CDR3 nucleotides are TGTGCCAGCAGCCAAAGGACAGAAGAGACCCAGTACTTC. Amino acid sequence: CASSQRTEETQYF.

In its sample, this clone was seen once. V is TRBV10-3 and J is TRBJ1-2; 10 bases fit TRBD1. V shed 3 bases and J 4 bases; nucleotides not matched to a gene: 11. The germline CDR1 and CDR2 sequences are ENHRY and SYGVKD. CDR3 length: 17 amino acids. In nucleotides, the CDR3 is TGTGCCATCAGTGACTTGGGACAGGGGAGCTCCCTCTATGGCTACACCTTC. Its protein product is CAISDLGQGSSLYGYTF.